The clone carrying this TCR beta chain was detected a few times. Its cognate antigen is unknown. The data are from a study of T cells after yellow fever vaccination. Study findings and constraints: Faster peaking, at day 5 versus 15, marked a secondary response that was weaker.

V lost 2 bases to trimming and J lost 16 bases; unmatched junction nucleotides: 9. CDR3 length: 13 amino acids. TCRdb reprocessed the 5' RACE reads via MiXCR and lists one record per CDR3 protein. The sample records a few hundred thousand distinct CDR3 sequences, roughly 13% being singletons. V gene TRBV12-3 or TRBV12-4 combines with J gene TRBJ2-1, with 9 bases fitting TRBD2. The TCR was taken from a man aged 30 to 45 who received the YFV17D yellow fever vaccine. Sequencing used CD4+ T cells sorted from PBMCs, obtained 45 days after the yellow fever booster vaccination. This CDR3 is CASSLSWGTSRFF. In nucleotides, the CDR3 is TGTGCCAGCAGTTTAAGCTGGGGGACTAGCCGTTTCTTC.